The clone carrying this T cell receptor beta chain was seen more than once but under ten times. Its antigen is not identified. This sample is part of a study of molecular identifiers for immune sequencing clone quantification. Study-wide results and limits: Clones of above 20 RNA copies carried over 98% of effector molecules; in naive cells they carried under 1%.

Germline V gene sequence: CDR1 MGHRA, CDR2 YSYEKL. The CDR3 spans 16 residues. The ends lost 1 base at V and 6 bases at J; junction bases unmatched: 6. TCRdb reprocessed the PCR reads with MiXCR, giving one entry per CDR3 protein. Of a few hundred thousand distinct CDR3 sequences detected, roughly 23% appear once; the ten largest clones hold 0.74%. Sequences were obtained from naive CD8+ T cells from blood, with Jurkat cell RNA spiked in. Subset specified: FACS-sorted CD8+CD4-CCR7+CD45RA+ naive T cells. V is TRBV4-1 and J is TRBJ2-3; 11 bases map to TRBD2. The sequence was obtained from a human donor in good health. Some libraries in this study had Jurkat cell RNA spiked in. The CDR3 nucleotides are TGCGCCAGCAGCCAAGTAATAGCGGGGGGGATGGATACGCAGTATTTT. It translates to CASSQVIAGGMDTQYF.